The next 15 T cell receptor beta chains were all read from a single sample in a study of cytomegalovirus exposure and HLA in healthy donors. A multiplex PCR was run with 60 Vbeta primers and 13 Jbeta primers. The data were produced by immunoSEQ multiplex PCR, yet TCRdb's version contains in-frame clones alone and is incomplete. Here the sample spans about 170,000 clones, approximately 67% being singletons. The material sequenced was PBMCs. The source of these receptors is a man in his forties in good health and CMV-seronegative.

The V call is TRBV6-5, the J call TRBJ2-2, with 8 bases matching TRBD2. The CDR3 extends over 14 amino acids. The germline V gene has CDR1 MNHEY and CDR2 SVGAGI. The ends lost 10 bases at V and 0 bases at J; junction bases unmatched: 4. The chain's CDR3 is CATGGRTNTGELFF. The CDR3 region has the DNA TGTGCCACGGGAGGGCGAACGAACACCGGGGAGCTGTTTTTT.

Written as DNA, the CDR3 is TGTGCCAGTAGTTGGACACTCCTCTCCTACGAGCAGTACTTC. Translated, it gives CASSWTLLSYEQYF. The chain is built from TRBV19 and TRBJ2-7; D possibly corresponds to TRBD1 (5 bases). Germline V gene sequence: CDR1 LNHDA, CDR2 SQIVND (reference sequence). Trimming took 5 bases from V and 0 from J, leaving 11 bases between them. This CDR3 has 14 amino acids.

This clone was seen more than once but under ten times. The genes are TRBV10-3 and TRBJ2-7; TRBD1 agrees at 8 bases. Germline trimming cut 0 bases from V and 3 bases from J; bases unmatched to any gene: 4. CDR1 and CDR2 from the germline V gene are ENHRY and SYGVKD. This CDR3 region has 15 residues. DNA of the CDR3: TGTGCCATCAGTGAGTCGGCGGACAGGGTCTACGAGCAGTACTTC. The encoded protein is CAISESADRVYEQYF.

This clone was seen only a few times. The rearrangement uses TRBV7-9 and TRBJ2-7; D is uncertain. The germline gives CDR1 SEHNR, CDR2 FQNEAQ (reference sequence). Trimming left V 5 bases short and J 2 bases short, with 7 bases between. The CDR3 runs 12 residues. CDR3 DNA: TGTGCCAGCAGCCTTAGTGCCTACGAGCAGTACTTC. It codes for CASSLSAYEQYF.

The V and J genes are TRBV4-3 and TRBJ2-1; TRBD2 agrees at 13 bases. The trim removed 1 base at V and 5 bases at J, leaving 8 bases unmatched. The CDR3 is 18 amino acids. Germline CDR1 LGHNA, CDR2 YSLEER. CDR3 DNA: TGCGCCAGCAGCCAAGGACTAGCGGGAGGAGTTGGGGACAATGAGCAGTTCTTC. It translates to CASSQGLAGGVGDNEQFF.

This chain uses TRBV19 with TRBJ2-1, with D perhaps matching TRBD2 (5 bases). This CDR3 region has 11 residues. V lost 3 bases, J lost 14 bases, and 11 bases lay in between. Germline V gene data show CDR1 as LNHDA and CDR2 as SQIVND (reference sequence). CDR3 nucleotide sequence: TGTGCCAGTAGTATGCTTAGCGTAAAGTTCTTC. Its translation: CASSMLSVKFF.

This clone was seen only a few times. This rearrangement joins TRBV15 to TRBJ2-1, with 8 nucleotides matching TRBD1. The CDR3 is 16 amino acids. Trimming removed 5 bases from V and 0 bases from J; junction bases left unmatched: 6. The germline V gene encodes CDR1 LNHNV and CDR2 YYDKDF (reference sequence). Written as DNA, the CDR3 is TGTGCCACCAGCTTTACCGGGACAGGCTCCTACAATGAGCAGTTCTTC. It yields the protein CATSFTGTGSYNEQFF.

The gene calls are TRBV7-8 and TRBJ2-7; 10 bases are a match to TRBD1. Germline values: CDR1 SGHVS, CDR2 FQNEAQ. After removal of 6 bases from V and 5 bases from J, the junction contained 10 bases not matched to a gene. The length of the CDR3 is 15 residues. In nucleotides, the CDR3 is TGTGCCAGCAGGCCAACCGGGACAGGGGCCAACGAGCAGTACTTC. Its translation: CASRPTGTGANEQYF.

The chain carries TRBV7-9 and TRBJ2-5, with 12 bases fitting TRBD2. In germline, CDR1 is SEHNR, CDR2 FQNEAQ (reference sequence). V gave up 0 bases and J gave up 5 bases; unmatched junction bases: 10. The CDR3 length is 18 residues. The CDR3 sequence is CASSLAGLAGGPRETQYF. The CDR3 coding sequence is TGTGCCAGCAGCTTAGCTGGTCTAGCGGGGGGGCCAAGGGAGACCCAGTACTTC. The full variable domain, its missing parts supplied by reference TRBV7-9 and TRBJ2-5, is DTGVSQNPRHKITKRGQNVTFRCDPISEHNRLYWYRQTLGQGPEFLTYFQNEAQLEKSRLLSDRFSAERPKGSFSTLEIQRTEQGDSAMYLCASSLAGLAGGPRETQYFGPGTRLLVL.

The chain has TRBV2 and TRBJ2-3, with 10 bases matching TRBD2. The germline gives CDR1 SNHLY, CDR2 FYNNEI. V dropped 2 bases and J dropped 7; count of bases not matched to a gene: 6. This CDR3 contains 15 residues. Here the CDR3 reads CASSERAGGPNTQYF. The CDR3 DNA sequence: TGTGCCAGCAGTGAAAGAGCGGGAGGGCCAAATACGCAGTATTTT. Supplemented by reference TRBV2 and TRBJ2-3, the full variable domain reads EPEVTQTPSHQVTQMGQEVILRCVPISNHLYFYWYRQILGQKVEFLVSFYNNEISEKSEIFDDQFSVERPDGSNFTLKIRSTKLEDSAMYFCASSERAGGPNTQYFGPGTRLTVL.

The CDR3: CASSFGLAGRLYEQYF. In DNA, the CDR3 is TGTGCCAGCAGCTTCGGACTAGCGGGCAGACTGTACGAGCAGTACTTC. V gene TRBV7-2 combines with J gene TRBJ2-5; 11 bases are a match to TRBD2. The end of the DNA fits TRBJ2-7 better, so the J call may be wrong. In germline, CDR1 is SGHTA, CDR2 FQGNSA. The CDR3 totals 16 residues.

This clone was counted between two and nine times. This rearrangement joins TRBV2 to TRBJ2-3; 13 bases fit TRBD2. The germline V gene encodes CDR1 SNHLY and CDR2 FYNNEI. This CDR3 region has 21 residues. J gave up 2 bases and V 8 bases, and 22 bases lay outside the gene matches. DNA of the CDR3: TGTGCCAGCCTGGCCCCACCTGACTGGACTAGCGGGGGCCGGATCACAGATACGCAGTATTTT. This encodes CASLAPPDWTSGGRITDTQYF.

The gene calls are TRBV2 and TRBJ2-1; 7 nucleotides align to TRBD2. The V segment lost 6 bases and the J segment 7 bases; nucleotides outside the gene matches: 6. Germline assignment: CDR1 SNHLY and CDR2 FYNNEI. The CDR3 runs to 13 residues. DNA of the CDR3: TGTGCCAGCAGACAGACTAGCACTAATGAGCAGTTCTTC. It codes for CASRQTSTNEQFF.

This clone has a handful of counts. J is TRBJ2-7 and V is TRBV4-1; a weak D match, TRBD2 (6 bases). CDR3 length: 15 amino acids. V was shortened by 0 bases and J by 1 base, with 10 bases between the two germline ends. CDR1 and CDR2 from the germline V gene are MGHRA and YSYEKL. CDR3 nucleotide sequence: TGCGCCAGCAGCCAAGATGGCGGGGCTTCCTACGAGCAGTACTTC. It is translated as CASSQDGGASYEQYF.

The table lists this clone with a count of one. V is TRBV4-3 and J is TRBJ2-1, with TRBD2 matching 11 bases. Germline CDR1 LGHNA, CDR2 YSLEER. V lost 0 bases and J lost 3; bases outside the gene matches: 1. This CDR3 comprises 16 residues. This chain's CDR3 is CASSQEGTSGYNEQFF. The CDR3 nucleotides are TGCGCCAGCAGCCAAGAAGGGACTAGCGGCTACAATGAGCAGTTCTTC.